This TCR beta chain was obtained from a study of identical twins' blood T cells. Using its own MiXCR run on the 5' RACE reads, TCRdb lists one record per CDR3 protein. The table lists around 380,000 distinct CDR3 sequences, roughly 27% of them singletons. Trimming removed 0 bases at V and 6 bases at J, with 11 bases between. Germline values: CDR1 DFQATT, CDR2 SNEGSKA (reference sequence). This CDR3 has 13 residues. Donors were six healthy women in three monozygous twin pairs. The sequencing sample was made of PBMCs. The clonotype was recovered from a woman aged 18-55 years in good health. The V and J genes are TRBV20-1 and TRBJ1-2; possible D gene TRBD1, 5 bases. CDR3 sequence: CSAREGLADGYTF. The CDR3 DNA sequence: TGCAGTGCTAGAGAGGGGCTGGCAGATGGCTACACCTTC.